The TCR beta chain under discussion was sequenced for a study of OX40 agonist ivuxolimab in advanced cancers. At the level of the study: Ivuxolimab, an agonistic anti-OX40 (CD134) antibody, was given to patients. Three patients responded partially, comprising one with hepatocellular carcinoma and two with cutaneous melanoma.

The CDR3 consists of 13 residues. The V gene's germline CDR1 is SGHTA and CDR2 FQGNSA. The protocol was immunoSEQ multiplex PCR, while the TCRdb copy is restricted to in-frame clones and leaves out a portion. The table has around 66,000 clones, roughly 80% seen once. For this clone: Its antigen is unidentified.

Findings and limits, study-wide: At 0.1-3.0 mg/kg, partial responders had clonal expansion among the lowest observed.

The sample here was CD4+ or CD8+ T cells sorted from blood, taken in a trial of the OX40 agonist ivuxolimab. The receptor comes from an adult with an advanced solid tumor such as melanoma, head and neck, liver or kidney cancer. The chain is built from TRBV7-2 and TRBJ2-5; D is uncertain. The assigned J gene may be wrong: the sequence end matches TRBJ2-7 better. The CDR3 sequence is CASSLVVGYEQYF. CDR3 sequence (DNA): TGTGCCAGCAGCTTAGTGGTGGGCTACGAGCAGTACTTC.